This is a list of T cell receptor beta chains from one sample in a study of T cells in Graves' hyperthyroidism and ophthalmopathy. One entry per CDR3 protein, called by TCRdb with MiXCR from the multiplex PCR reads. The sample has fewer than 650,000 distinct CDR3 sequences; around 15% are singletons. The sequencing input was blood. These receptors came from a woman aged 40 to 49 with Graves' ophthalmopathy. Each CDR3 is given with its conserved first and last residue. D genes are given only for firm matches. Size is omitted from some rows. Given values are once, few, many or a class for expanded clones.

V gene	clone size	D gene	J gene	CDR3 length	CDR3 protein	CDR3 DNA
TRBV12-3/TRBV12-4	many	TRBD1	TRBJ2-5	14	CASSPGTGGETQYF	TGTGCCAGCAGTCCCGGGACAGGCGGGGAGACCCAGTACTTC
TRBV12-3/TRBV12-4	many	TRBD1	TRBJ1-1	12	CASSSTGQEAFF	TGTGCCAGCAGCTCGACGGGACAGGAAGCTTTCTTT
TRBV19	many	TRBD1	TRBJ2-7	14	CASSIQGAYYEQYF	TGTGCCAGTAGTATACAGGGGGCTTACTACGAGCAGTACTTC
TRBV28	many	TRBD2	TRBJ2-7	14	CASSLHGGTHEQYF	TGTGCCAGCAGTTTACACGGGGGGACCCACGAGCAGTACTTC
TRBV28	many	TRBD1	TRBJ2-5	15	CASTPLGTGEETQYF	TGTGCCAGCACCCCCCTCGGGACAGGGGAGGAGACCCAGTACTTC
TRBV11-2	many	-	TRBJ2-7	14	CASSIPRGSYEQYF	TGTGCCAGCAGCATTCCCAGGGGCTCCTACGAGCAGTACTTC
TRBV15	-	-	TRBJ2-2	14	CATSRATDTGELFF	TGTGCCACCAGCAGGGCGACTGACACCGGGGAGCTGTTTTTT
TRBV20-1	many	-	TRBJ1-5	13	CSAREDISQPQHF	TGCAGTGCTAGAGAGGACATCTCTCAGCCCCAGCATTTT
TRBV6-2/TRBV6-3	-	-	TRBJ1-5	14	CASSLGTAKGPQHF	TGTGCCAGCAGTCTCGGGACGGCAAAGGGACCCCAGCATTTT
TRBV3-1	many	-	TRBJ2-7	14	CASSPRGASYEQYF	TGTGCCAGCAGCCCACGGGGCGCGTCCTACGAGCAGTACTTC
TRBV6-5	many	TRBD1	TRBJ1-1	16	CASSYSGSGGGTEAFF	TGTGCCAGCAGTTACTCCGGGTCAGGGGGCGGCACTGAAGCTTTCTTT
TRBV27	many	-	TRBJ2-7	15	CASSLWSAGTYEQYF	TGTGCCAGCAGTTTATGGTCTGCGGGAACCTACGAGCAGTACTTC
TRBV20-1	many	TRBD1	TRBJ2-7	13	CSARGDRAYEQYF	TGCAGTGCTAGAGGCGACAGGGCCTACGAGCAGTACTTC
TRBV20-1	many	-	TRBJ1-1	13	CSAREEADREAFF	TGCAGTGCTAGAGAAGAGGCGGACCGTGAAGCTTTCTTT
TRBV19	many	-	TRBJ1-2	14	CASSIDGRYYGYTF	TGTGCCAGTAGTATAGATGGCAGATACTATGGCTACACCTTC
TRBV6-5	many	TRBD2	TRBJ2-7	15	CASCGSSGRSDEQYF	TGTGCCAGTTGCGGGAGTAGCGGGAGGTCTGACGAGCAGTACTTC
TRBV2	-	-	TRBJ2-7	14	CASRRRESSYEQYF	TGTGCCAGCAGAAGGAGGGAAAGCTCCTACGAGCAGTACTTC
TRBV20-1	few	-	TRBJ1-1	12	CSASRVDTEAFF	TGCAGTGCTAGTAGGGTGGACACTGAAGCTTTCTTT
TRBV29-1	-	TRBD2	TRBJ2-7	14	CSVGFLAGDYEQYF	TGCAGCGTTGGTTTCCTAGCGGGAGACTACGAGCAGTACTTC
TRBV12-3/TRBV12-4	many	-	TRBJ2-7	13	CASCPGLSSEQYF	TGTGCCAGCTGCCCGGGACTTTCATCCGAGCAGTACTTC
TRBV28	-	-	TRBJ1-1	14	CASSLFGRGTEAFF	TGTGCCAGCAGTTTATTTGGGAGGGGCACTGAAGCTTTCTTT
TRBV12-3/TRBV12-4	-	-	TRBJ2-5	14	CASSDPDRDETQYF	TGTGCCAGCAGTGACCCCGATCGGGATGAGACCCAGTACTTC
TRBV15	-	-	TRBJ2-7	16	CATSRVPLATRYEQYF	TGTGCCACCAGCAGAGTTCCCCTAGCCACGCGCTACGAGCAGTACTTC
TRBV6-2/TRBV6-3	-	TRBD2	TRBJ2-1	15	CASSRERDSYNEQFF	TGTGCCAGCTCCCGAGAGCGGGACTCCTACAATGAGCAGTTCTTC
TRBV19	-	TRBD2	TRBJ2-2	17	CASSTPEGRGRAGELFF	TGTGCCAGTAGTACCCCCGAGGGGAGGGGAAGGGCCGGGGAGCTGTTTTTT
TRBV20-1	many	-	TRBJ2-7	15	CSARDDQRLTYEQYF	TGCAGTGCTAGAGATGACCAGCGGCTTACCTACGAGCAGTACTTC
TRBV12-3/TRBV12-4	many	TRBD1	TRBJ1-1	15	CASRSGQGVSTEAFF	TGTGCCAGCAGATCGGGACAGGGGGTGAGCACTGAAGCTTTCTTT
TRBV7-2	many	TRBD1	TRBJ2-7	13	CASSSGTEYEQYF	TGTGCCAGCAGCTCCGGGACAGAGTACGAGCAGTACTTC
TRBV10-3	many	-	TRBJ1-3	18	CAISGVSGIRDSGNTIYF	TGTGCCATCAGTGGAGTCAGTGGTATCAGAGACTCTGGAAACACCATATATTTT
TRBV27	many	-	TRBJ1-1	13	CASKRNMNTEAFF	TGTGCCAGCAAGAGGAACATGAACACTGAAGCTTTCTTT